This passage covers 8 T cell receptor beta chains from one sample sequenced in a study of CD8+ T cells in alopecia areata. The treatment: oral pan-JAK inhibitor, 5-10 mg twice daily. cDNA prepared by RNA extraction and subsequent reverse transcription served as the template for sequencing. Data came from immunoSEQ multiplex PCR; TCRdb stores just in-frame clones and leaves some out. Of 120,000 or so clones detected, 58% appear once; the ten largest clones hold around 30%. The material sequenced was CD8+ T cells sorted from blood, taken at week 4, from a patient treated with tofacitinib. The receptor source for this set is a human donor with alopecia areata.

The chain carries TRBV6-6 and TRBJ2-7; D unclear. Trimming left V 0 bases short and J 3 bases short, with 6 bases between. This CDR3 has 13 residues. The germline V gene encodes CDR1 MNHNY and CDR2 SVGAGI (reference sequence). CDR3 nucleotide sequence: TGTGCCAGCAGTTACTCACGAGGCTACGAGCAGTACTTC. Amino acid sequence: CASSYSRGYEQYF.

This chain joins TRBV5-1 and TRBJ1-1; D remains unclear. The CDR3 contains 15 residues. CDR1 and CDR2 (germline): SGHRS, YFSETQ. Trimming left V 0 bases short and J 0 bases short, with 9 bases between. CDR3 residues: CASSLEVSLNTEAFF. The CDR3 bases are TGCGCCAGCAGCTTGGAAGTCAGCCTGAACACTGAAGCTTTCTTT.

V and J are TRBV29-1 and TRBJ2-5, with 9 bases aligning to TRBD2. Trimming at V came to 4 bases and at J to 1 base, leaving 7 bases not matched to a gene. The V gene's germline CDR1 is SQVTM and CDR2 ANQGSEA. The length of the CDR3 is 15 residues. CDR3 in amino acids: CSVGRLAGRQETQYF. CDR3 DNA: TGCAGCGTTGGGAGGCTAGCGGGGCGCCAAGAGACCCAGTACTTC.

V is TRBV5-1 and J is TRBJ1-6; 9 bases align to TRBD1. This CDR3 region has 16 residues. Germline V gene lookup returns CDR1 SGHRS and CDR2 YFSETQ. Losses at the gene ends were 5 bases for V and 2 bases for J; bases not matched to a gene: 5. CDR3 sequence reads: CASRPGQGPYNSPLHF. The DNA of the CDR3 is TGCGCCAGCAGACCGGGACAGGGACCCTATAATTCACCCCTCCACTTT.

The genes are TRBV12-5 and TRBJ2-7; maybe TRBD1 (6 bases). Germline CDR1 LGHNT, CDR2 FRNRAP. Trimming pared 7 bases from V and 2 bases from J, leaving 15 bases between. The CDR3 loop spans 14 amino acids. The CDR3 loop reads CASASWDNAYEQYF. Written as DNA, the CDR3 is TGTGCTAGTGCCTCCTGGGACAACGCCTACGAGCAGTACTTC. The whole variable domain, remainder taken from reference TRBV12-5 and TRBJ2-7, is DARVTQTPRHKVTEMGQEVTMRCQPILGHNTVFWYRQTMMQGLELLAYFRNRAPLDDSGMPKDRFSAEMPDATLATLKIQPSEPRDSAVYFCASASWDNAYEQYFGPGTRLTVT.

The chain uses TRBV29-1 and TRBJ1-1; the D gene is possibly TRBD1 (6 bases). Deletions cut 6 bases from V and 1 base from J, with 9 bases between. This CDR3 spans 12 amino acids. Germline loops: CDR1 SQVTM, CDR2 ANQGSEA. The CDR3 bases are TGCAGCGTGCCAGGGGAGAACACTGAAGCTTTCTTT. It codes for CSVPGENTEAFF.

This clone was detected only a few times. The V gene is TRBV30, the J gene TRBJ1-1; D gene unclear. Per the germline V gene, CDR1 is GTSNPN and CDR2 is SVGIG (reference sequence). The CDR3 totals 14 residues. Trimming took off 6 bases at V and 0 bases at J, with 14 bases between the two ends. CDR3: CACISPTMNTEAFF. CDR3 nucleotide sequence: TGTGCCTGCATCTCACCTACCATGAACACTGAAGCTTTCTTT. Full variable domain (rest looked up from reference TRBV30 and TRBJ1-1): SQTIHQWPATLVQPVGSPLSLECTVEGTSNPNLYWYRQAAGRGLQLLFYSVGIGQISSEVPQNLSASRPQDRQFILSSKKLLLSDSGFYLCACISPTMNTEAFFGQGTRLTVV.

V usage is TRBV29-1 and J usage is TRBJ1-2, with 9 positions matching TRBD1. The CDR3 contains 13 residues. CDR1 is SQVTM and CDR2 is ANQGSEA in the germline V gene. J was trimmed by 6 bases and V by 5 bases; bases with no gene match: 7. CDR3 nucleotide sequence: TGCAGCGTTCGGACAGGGGAGGGTAATGGCTACACCTTC. Translation: CSVRTGEGNGYTF. Full variable domain (rest looked up from reference TRBV29-1 and TRBJ1-2): SAVISQKPSRDICQRGTSLTIQCQVDSQVTMMFWYRQQPGQSLTLIATANQGSEATYESGFVIDKFPISRPNLTFSTLTVSNMSPEDSSIYLCSVRTGEGNGYTFGSGTRLTVV.